This is a list of T cell receptor beta chains from one sample in a study of CXCR3-negative and CXCR3-positive naive CD8 T cells. TCRdb re-called the 5' RACE reads and catalogs CDR3 proteins one per entry, DNA excluded. The listing records some 150,000 distinct CDR3 sequences. Sequenced: naive CXCR3+ CD8+ T cells from blood. These receptors all stem from a human donor in good health. Some clones in this sample may be carry-over from other donors' samples. Each CDR3 is given with its conserved first and last residue.

j_call v_call cdr3_length cdr3_aa
TRBJ2-5 TRBV28 13 CASRLESPETQYF
TRBJ2-3 TRBV9 13 CASSAQNWDTQYF
TRBJ1-5 TRBV4-2 17 CASSQTLGGTSNQPQHF
TRBJ2-1 TRBV12-3/TRBV12-4 16 CASSLGPGLASNEQFF
TRBJ1-3 TRBV4-1 15 CASSQGWGPGNTIYF
TRBJ1-2 TRBV20-1 13 CSARGGTVYGYTF
TRBJ2-1 TRBV4-2 14 CASSEQLALNEQFF
TRBJ1-5 TRBV12-3/TRBV12-4 13 CASGDSLGQPQHF
TRBJ2-7 TRBV19 14 CASSIGQGAYEQYF
TRBJ2-2 TRBV29-1 13 CSGGLDDTGELFF
TRBJ1-4 TRBV7-9 13 CASSGQLNEKLFF
TRBJ2-7 TRBV27 13 CASSPGLVYEQYF
TRBJ2-3 TRBV29-1 16 CSVVGLAGVVADTQYF
TRBJ1-2 TRBV29-1 12 CSVEGQNYGYTF
TRBJ2-3 TRBV5-6 17 CASSRFRNYGGTDTQYF
TRBJ1-5 TRBV21-1 15 CASSPGRRCNQPQHF
TRBJ2-2 TRBV6-6 18 CASSYPPLGQGWTGELFF
TRBJ2-2 TRBV6-6 13 CASKATSTGELFF
TRBJ2-1 TRBV15 14 CATSMEGGYNEQFF
TRBJ2-7 TRBV4-1 16 CASSPFGTDRSYEQYF
TRBJ2-3 TRBV7-9 15 CASSLAVVSTDTQYF
TRBJ1-1 TRBV10-3 17 CAISELEQGVGNTEAFF
TRBJ1-5 TRBV19 15 CASGSQAGWNQPQHF
TRBJ2-2 TRBV7-9 15 CASSLSGQGTGELFF
TRBJ2-2 TRBV20-1 14 CSARGSPNTGELFF
TRBJ1-2 TRBV27 14 CASSFTGATYGYTF
TRBJ2-3 TRBV7-6 15 CASSYGLALADTQYF
TRBJ1-6 TRBV28 13 CASSPEGAWFLHF
TRBJ2-1 TRBV11-3 17 CASSLGYRDGTYNEQFF
TRBJ1-1 TRBV5-1 13 CASTPRGAGQAFF
TRBJ2-7 TRBV14 14 CASSQVEDYYEQYF
TRBJ1-1 TRBV6-5 14 CASSYSGGQNEAFF
TRBJ2-7 TRBV14 15 CASSQEGRFSYEQYF
TRBJ1-5 TRBV10-3 17 CAISESHGTPSNQPQHF
TRBJ2-7 TRBV15 15 CATSREGGGAEEQYF
TRBJ1-2 TRBV29-1 14 CSVEDAGPPYGYTF
TRBJ1-1 TRBV28 11 CASTRTTEAFF
TRBJ2-2 TRBV7-6 16 CASSSSPGVVTGELFF
TRBJ2-1 TRBV14 16 CASSQFGGSSYNEQFF
TRBJ2-1 TRBV30 17 CAWSGRGIAGGRNEQFF
TRBJ2-3 TRBV12-3/TRBV12-4 16 CASSFDRRGTTDTQYF
TRBJ2-2 TRBV5-5 13 CASRRRYTGELSF
TRBJ1-1 TRBV28 14 CASSLHRGDTEAFF
TRBJ1-1 TRBV4-1 15 CASSQPTGRDTEAFF
TRBJ1-4 TRBV7-9 14 CASSRTGLGEKLFF
TRBJ2-7 TRBV5-1 14 CASSAGARVYEQYF